This T cell receptor beta chain was profiled in a study of shared clonotypes between healthy human individuals. Study-level background: The donor group consisted of a couple of women and three men, aged 18 to 49. Three plates were used per donor for CD4 naive, three for CD4 memory, two for CD8 naive and one for CD8 memory.

Study-wide results and caveats: Only blood was sampled; tissue repertoires likely differ. Sequencing depth was expected to influence donor clonotype sharing.

This CDR3 contains 14 residues. Germline-derived CDR1 and CDR2 are SGHAT and FQNNGV. Unmatched junction bases numbered 6, after V lost 6 bases and J lost 3 bases. In the case of this clone: Its antigen is undetermined. This CDR3 is also generated by other DNA sequences in the sample.

Using immunoSEQ multiplex PCR, the repertoire was profiled, and TCRdb retains in-frame clones only, with some absent. The top ten hold over 0.1% of the sample, which has 2,100,000 or so clones, roughly 95% seen once. The origin of this receptor is a man between 18 and 29 years old in good health. V gene TRBV11-2 combines with J gene TRBJ2-7; TRBD1 agrees at 9 bases. The specimen was naive CD4+ T cells sorted from blood. This sample's subset: CD45RA+ positively selected. Here the CDR3 reads CASSWGQGIYEQYF. The CDR3 DNA reads as TGTGCCAGCAGTTGGGGACAGGGAATCTACGAGCAGTACTTC.